Listed here are 27 T cell receptor beta chains from one sample, sequenced in a study of cytomegalovirus exposure and HLA in healthy donors. The PCR made use of 60 Vbeta and 13 Jbeta primers. The repertoire was sequenced with immunoSEQ multiplex PCR; TCRdb's copy has only in-frame clones and lacks some. The table records over 95,000 clones, approximately 69% of them present only once. The sequencing input was PBMCs. All receptors derive from a woman between 40 and 50 years old in good health and CMV-seropositive.

J is TRBJ2-3 and V is TRBV5-1, with TRBD2 matching over 9 bases. The CDR3 sequence is 17 residues long. Germline assignment: CDR1 SGHRS and CDR2 YFSETQ. The V gene end was trimmed by 0 bases and the J gene end by 1 base; junction bases not matched to a gene: 6. CDR3 bases: TGCGCCAGCAGCTTGGCGCGACTAGCGGAACGCACAGATACGCAGTATTTT. Its translation is CASSLARLAERTDTQYF.

This clone is deemed medium-sized. The CDR3 coding sequence is TGTGCCAGCAGCTTGGGCCGCCCGGCTAGCGGGGCCACCGGGGAGCTGTTTTTT. Translated: CASSLGRPASGATGELFF. This sequence joins TRBV7-9 and TRBJ2-2, with TRBD2 matching over 9 bases. The V segment lost 3 bases and the J segment 4 bases; nucleotides outside the gene matches: 12. This CDR3 contains 18 residues. CDR1 is SEHNR and CDR2 is FQNEAQ in the germline V gene (reference sequence).

This chain joins TRBV5-1 and TRBJ2-1; 8 nucleotides line up with TRBD1. Trimming cost V 4 bases and J 6 bases; bases outside gene matches: 3. The CDR3 runs 13 residues. The germline gives CDR1 SGHRS, CDR2 YFSETQ. As DNA, the CDR3 is TGCGCCAGCAGCCTGACAGGGGTCAATGAGCAGTTCTTC. Its translation is CASSLTGVNEQFF.

V is TRBV18 and J is TRBJ2-7; 10 bases align to TRBD1. V shed 5 bases and J 4 bases; nucleotides not matched to a gene: 5. Germline CDR1 and CDR2: KGHSH and LQKENI. This CDR3 has 14 residues. The CDR3 here is CASSETGGGYEQYF. CDR3 in DNA: TGTGCCAGCTCAGAGACAGGGGGCGGGTACGAGCAGTACTTC.

This chain connects TRBV30 to TRBJ1-6; 10 bases line up with TRBD1. Germline V gene data show CDR1 as GTSNPN and CDR2 as SVGIG (reference sequence). Trimming removed 5 bases from V and 4 bases from J; junction bases left unmatched: 11. The CDR3 contains 17 residues. The CDR3 nucleotides are TGTGCCTGGGACCGGGACAGGGGTACGGGTTATAATTCACCCCTCCACTTT. It specifies CAWDRDRGTGYNSPLHF.

J is TRBJ1-5 and V is TRBV27; perhaps TRBD1 as D (5 bases). Germline CDR1 and CDR2: MNHEY and SMNVEV (reference sequence). The V gene lost 2 bases and the J gene lost 5 bases, with 19 bases spanning the gap. The CDR3 spans 17 residues. CDR3 in DNA: TGTGCCAGCAGTTTAAGATGGGGCCCGAGAGACGATCAGCCCCAGCATTTT. This translates into CASSLRWGPRDDQPQHF.

The chain carries TRBV7-8 and TRBJ1-1, with 8 positions matching TRBD1. Germline V gene data show CDR1 as SGHVS and CDR2 as FQNEAQ. The V gene end was trimmed by 1 base and the J gene end by 4 bases; junction bases not matched to a gene: 5. CDR3 length: 15 residues. The CDR3 DNA is TGTGCCAGCAGCTTAGTAACAGGGGGGAGCACTGAAGCTTTCTTT. This encodes CASSLVTGGSTEAFF.

The chain uses TRBV7-2 and TRBJ1-6, with TRBD1 identical over 7 bases. Germline V gene sequence: CDR1 SGHTA, CDR2 FQGNSA. The V segment lost 4 bases and the J segment 6 bases; nucleotides outside the gene matches: 6. CDR3 size: 15 residues. The CDR3, as DNA: TGTGCCAGCAGCTCCCCCAGGGGGATTAATTCACCCCTCCACTTT. Translation gives CASSSPRGINSPLHF.

This clone was counted between two and nine times. V usage is TRBV7-8 and J usage is TRBJ2-7, with a possible D match to TRBD1 (6 bases). Germline V CDR1 and CDR2: SGHVS, FQNEAQ. The ends were cut back, 4 bases at V and 1 base at J, with 17 bases in the middle. The CDR3 sequence is 16 residues long. CDR3 coding DNA: TGTGCCAGCAGCTCTATCCTCGGGACACTTTCCTACGAGCAGTACTTC. It codes for CASSSILGTLSYEQYF. The full variable domain, rest sourced from reference TRBV7-8 and TRBJ2-7, is GAGVSQSPRYKVAKRGQDVALRCDPISGHVSLFWYQQALGQGPEFLTYFQNEAQLDKSGLPSDRFFAERPEGSVSTLKIQRTQQEDSAVYLCASSSILGTLSYEQYFGPGTRLTVT.

This clone was found a few times. The chain carries TRBV6-5 and TRBJ1-1, with 9 bases fitting TRBD1. Losses at the gene ends were 5 bases for V and 2 bases for J; bases not matched to a gene: 3. CDR3 length: 14 amino acids. CDR1 is MNHEY and CDR2 is SVGAGI in the germline V gene. The CDR3 region has the DNA TGTGCCAGCAGTGTGGGACAGGGAAACACTGAAGCTTTCTTT. Encoded protein: CASSVGQGNTEAFF.

This chain connects TRBV5-4 to TRBJ2-5; possible D gene TRBD2, 6 bases. The CDR3 consists of 15 residues. Germline V gene data show CDR1 as SGHNT and CDR2 as YYREEE (reference sequence). Trimming removed 4 bases at V and 2 bases at J, with 15 bases between. The CDR3 sequence: CASSPLPGGQETQYF. The CDR3 DNA reads TGTGCCAGCAGCCCTCTGCCCGGGGGACAAGAGACCCAGTACTTC.

This clone turned up a few times. The chain is built from TRBV7-2 and TRBJ2-5; D possibly corresponds to TRBD2 (5 bases). This CDR3 is 14 amino acids long. CDR1 is SGHTA, CDR2 FQGNSA, per germline. Trimming took 4 bases from V and 5 from J, leaving 14 bases between them. CDR3 amino acids: CASSSRLPGETQYF. The CDR3 DNA follows: TGTGCCAGCAGCTCCCGGTTACCGGGGGAGACCCAGTACTTC. Full variable domain (rest looked up from reference TRBV7-2 and TRBJ2-5): GAGVSQSPSNKVTEKGKDVELRCDPISGHTALYWYRQSLGQGLEFLIYFQGNSAPDKSGLPSDRFSAERTGGSVSTLTIQRTQQEDSAVYLCASSSRLPGETQYFGPGTRLLVL.

The chain employs TRBV19 and TRBJ1-2; D not certain. The CDR3 length is 16 residues. Trimming removed 7 bases from V and 0 bases from J, with 18 bases in between. The V gene's germline CDR1 is LNHDA and CDR2 SQIVND (reference sequence). The CDR3 region has the DNA TGTGCCAGTACCCCGAAGGCTATTACAGCTAACTATGGCTACACCTTC. Residues: CASTPKAITANYGYTF.

V is TRBV30 and J is TRBJ2-2, with 10 bases fitting TRBD1. V lost 5 bases, J lost 1 base, and 1 base stayed unmatched. The CDR3 totals 14 residues. Per germline, CDR1 GTSNPN and CDR2 SVGIG (reference sequence). The CDR3 DNA sequence: TGTGCCTGGGGGACAGGGGAGAACACCGGGGAGCTGTTTTTT. Translated: CAWGTGENTGELFF.

Comments on this clone: Other DNA sequences in the sample encode the same CDR3. V gene TRBV18 combines with J gene TRBJ2-5; 9 bases line up with TRBD2. CDR3 length: 13 amino acids. CDR1 is KGHSH and CDR2 is LQKENI in the germline V gene. V trimming: 3 bases; J trimming: 5 bases; junction bases outside the gene matches: 1. CDR3 sequence: CASSPGLAETQYF. The CDR3 DNA reads as TGTGCCAGCTCACCTGGACTAGCGGAGACCCAGTACTTC.

This clone was seen only a few times. This chain links TRBV9 with TRBJ2-1; TRBD2 agrees at 10 bases. This CDR3 is 20 amino acids long. The V segment lost 0 bases and the J segment 5 bases; nucleotides outside the gene matches: 17. In germline, CDR1 is SGDLS, CDR2 YYNGEE. The CDR3 coding sequence is TGTGCCAGCAGCGTAGAAGGGGGGGCTAGCGGGAGCTTGCGGGACAATGAGCAGTTCTTC. Translated: CASSVEGGASGSLRDNEQFF. Combining the CDR3 with reference TRBV9 and TRBJ2-1 gives the whole variable domain DSGVTQTPKHLITATGQRVTLRCSPRSGDLSVYWYQQSLDQGLQFLIQYYNGEERAKGNILERFSAQQFPDLHSELNLSSLELGDSALYFCASSVEGGASGSLRDNEQFFGPGTRLTVL.

This clone was seen more than once but under ten times. V is TRBV2 and J is TRBJ2-2; TRBD2 matches at 8 bases. With 7 bases clipped from V and 4 bases from J, the junction kept 17 bases outside the gene matches. The CDR3 loop spans 18 amino acids. In germline, CDR1 is SNHLY, CDR2 FYNNEI. The CDR3 protein is CASMRTIAGSARTGELFF. CDR3 nucleotides: TGTGCCAGCATGAGGACAATAGCGGGGTCCGCCCGCACCGGGGAGCTGTTTTTT.

The chain links TRBV15 to TRBJ1-2, with 11 bases identical to TRBD1. This CDR3 is built from 17 residues. Losses at the gene ends were 1 base for V and 3 bases for J; bases not matched to a gene: 7. Germline V gives CDR1 LNHNV, CDR2 YYDKDF (reference sequence). The CDR3 reads CATSRGTGGFDDYGYTF. CDR3 sequence (DNA): TGTGCCACCAGCAGAGGGACAGGGGGCTTCGACGACTATGGCTACACCTTC. Drawing the rest from reference TRBV15 and TRBJ1-2, the complete variable domain is DAMVIQNPRYQVTQFGKPVTLSCSQTLNHNVMYWYQQKSSQAPKLLFHYYDKDFNNEADTPDNFQSRRPNTSFCFLDIRSPGLGDTAMYLCATSRGTGGFDDYGYTFGSGTRLTVV.

This clone came up a few times. The chain recombines TRBV30 with TRBJ1-1; no firm D call. The CDR3 spans 12 residues. The V and J ends lost 8 bases and 1 base respectively, with 11 bases between them. The V gene's germline CDR1 is GTSNPN and CDR2 SVGIG (reference sequence). For the CDR3, the DNA is TGTGCCGGGAAGGGAGGGAACACTGAAGCTTTCTTT. This codes for CAGKGGNTEAFF.

The chain joins TRBV27 to TRBJ2-1; the match to TRBD2 covers 7 bases. Germline V gene data show CDR1 as MNHEY and CDR2 as SMNVEV (reference sequence). The V gene end was trimmed by 0 bases and the J gene end by 5 bases; junction bases not matched to a gene: 13. The CDR3 totals 18 residues. The DNA of the CDR3 is TGTGCCAGCAGTTTATCACCCCGACTAGCAGTAGTTAACAATGAGCAGTTCTTC. Amino acid sequence: CASSLSPRLAVVNNEQFF.

In regard to this clone: The same CDR3 is also encoded by other DNA sequences in this sample. V gene TRBV9 combines with J gene TRBJ2-5; perhaps TRBD1 as D (6 bases). CDR3 length: 14 residues. Trimming took off 4 bases at V and 5 bases at J, with 15 bases between the two ends. From germline, CDR1 is SGDLS and CDR2 YYNGEE. The chain's CDR3 is CASSPRTAQETQYF. In DNA form, the CDR3 reads TGTGCCAGCAGCCCCCGGACAGCTCAGGAGACCCAGTACTTC.

In regard to this clone: One end of the junction fails to match germline, which may point to a read error. This rearrangement joins TRBV7-7 to TRBJ1-5; D might be TRBD1 (6 bases). Germline CDR1 SSHAT, CDR2 FNYEAQ (reference sequence). This CDR3 spans 15 amino acids. The CDR3 sequence is CASSLGVQGRKPQHF. In nucleotides, the CDR3 is TGTGCTAGCAGCTTAGGAGTACAGGGCAGGAAGCCCCAGCATTTT.

This clone came up a few times. The chain recombines TRBV11-3 with TRBJ2-1; 8 bases are a match to TRBD2. This CDR3 spans 18 amino acids. V shed 5 bases, J shed 8 bases, and the junction held 20 bases outside the gene matches. CDR1 is SGHNT, CDR2 YENEEA, per germline. The CDR3 DNA reads TGTGCCAGCAGCAGGGGCGGGGCGGGAGGCCTACCTGGGGATGAGCAGTTCTTC. This codes for CASSRGGAGGLPGDEQFF. Full variable domain (outside the CDR3, taken from reference TRBV11-3 and TRBJ2-1): EAGVVQSPRYKIIEKKQPVAFWCNPISGHNTLYWYLQNLGQGPELLIRYENEEAVDDSQLPKDRFSAERLKGVDSTLKIQPAELGDSAVYLCASSRGGAGGLPGDEQFFGPGTRLTVL.

The rearrangement links TRBV5-1 to TRBJ2-1; D is perhaps TRBD1 (5 bases). Germline V gene data show CDR1 as SGHRS and CDR2 as YFSETQ. Trimming shortened V by 3 bases and J by 5 bases, and 12 bases separated the two germline ends. The CDR3 loop spans 14 amino acids. CDR3 DNA: TGCGCCAGCAGCTACATGGACAAGCACAATGAGCAGTTCTTC. Its translation: CASSYMDKHNEQFF.

Only a few counts were recorded for this clone. V and J are TRBV5-1 and TRBJ1-2; D is undetermined. Germline-derived CDR1 and CDR2 are SGHRS and YFSETQ. CDR3 length: 11 amino acids. Deletions cut 3 bases from V and 8 bases from J, with 8 bases between. The CDR3 sequence: CASSSDTGYTF. The CDR3 region has the DNA TGCGCCAGCAGCTCCGACACAGGCTACACCTTC.

This clone was recorded once. The rearrangement links TRBV7-8 to TRBJ1-3; weak D call: TRBD1 (5 bases). The germline gives CDR1 SGHVS, CDR2 FQNEAQ. V was cut by 5 bases and J by 0 bases, with 17 bases left in between. The length of the CDR3 is 17 residues. The CDR3 DNA is TGTGCCAGCAGCCGAATAAGACAGTCCTACTCTGGAAACACCATATATTTT. This encodes CASSRIRQSYSGNTIYF.

The J gene is TRBJ1-3, the V gene TRBV11-2, with D possibly being TRBD1 (6 bases). Germline CDR1 SGHAT, CDR2 FQNNGV. Trimming removed 1 base at V and 0 bases at J, with 10 bases between. The CDR3 contains 16 residues. The DNA for the CDR3 is TGTGCCAGCAGCTTAGTGGGGGCTCTCTCTGGAAACACCATATATTTT. As protein: CASSLVGALSGNTIYF.